A selection of T cell receptor beta chains follows, all from one sample in a study of vaccination and CD4 T cells after COVID-19. Antigens for these TCRs are unknown. Each CDR3 protein is one row after TCRdb ran MiXCR on the PCR reads. Among roughly 4,000 distinct CDR3 sequences listed, around a fifth were seen once. The sample consisted of CD4+ T cells from blood, cultured in vitro. The receptors stem from a human donor who had recovered from COVID-19. Each CDR3 is given with its conserved first and last residue.

j_gene: TRBJ1-2; v_gene: TRBV18; CDR3aa: CASTHRSRGHHYGYTF
j_gene: TRBJ2-5; v_gene: TRBV7-2; CDR3aa: CASSYDLGAQETQYF
j_gene: TRBJ2-2; v_gene: TRBV29-1; CDR3aa: CSVSLGGLNTGELFF
j_gene: TRBJ2-2; v_gene: TRBV20-1; CDR3aa: CSAYLGRGGGTGELFF
j_gene: TRBJ1-2; v_gene: TRBV2; CDR3aa: CARDRGRRFGGYTF
j_gene: TRBJ1-1; v_gene: TRBV6-1; CDR3aa: CASRNPTGNEAFF
j_gene: TRBJ1-1; v_gene: TRBV4-1; CDR3aa: CASSQDPAKSREAFF
j_gene: TRBJ2-7; v_gene: TRBV20-1; CDR3aa: CSAEGGTKPNSYEQYF
j_gene: TRBJ2-5; v_gene: TRBV12-5; CDR3aa: CASGPPTGEETQYF
j_gene: TRBJ2-3; v_gene: TRBV18; CDR3aa: CASTMGQGNTDTQYF
j_gene: TRBJ1-1; v_gene: TRBV6-5; CDR3aa: CASSYVAGQGEAFF
j_gene: TRBJ1-2; v_gene: TRBV12-3/TRBV12-4; CDR3aa: CASSPTPPGSGGYTF
j_gene: TRBJ1-2; v_gene: TRBV27; CDR3aa: CASSLKGGSYGYTF
j_gene: TRBJ1-1; v_gene: TRBV11-2; CDR3aa: CASSPINGGQRDGEAFF
j_gene: TRBJ2-7; v_gene: TRBV12-3/TRBV12-4; CDR3aa: CASSFDRGAYEQYF
j_gene: TRBJ1-2; v_gene: TRBV7-9; CDR3aa: CASSSHRGTGYGYTF
j_gene: TRBJ1-4; v_gene: TRBV5-1; CDR3aa: CASSPGAGDVANEKLFF
j_gene: TRBJ1-2; v_gene: TRBV12-3/TRBV12-4; CDR3aa: CASSPGPWYGYTF
j_gene: TRBJ1-6; v_gene: TRBV7-9; CDR3aa: CASSQSTPFPLHF
j_gene: TRBJ1-1; v_gene: TRBV28; CDR3aa: CASSPLRGQKAFF
j_gene: TRBJ2-3; v_gene: TRBV9; CDR3aa: CASSSRISLGQDTQYF
j_gene: TRBJ1-5; v_gene: TRBV2; CDR3aa: CASATGPNQPQHF
j_gene: TRBJ1-1; v_gene: TRBV10-3; CDR3aa: CAISEQTGAEAFF
j_gene: TRBJ2-5; v_gene: TRBV5-1; CDR3aa: CASSWVGGETQYF
j_gene: TRBJ1-1; v_gene: TRBV14; CDR3aa: CASSRYMNTEAFF
j_gene: TRBJ2-1; v_gene: TRBV11-2; CDR3aa: CASSLGAGGRHEQFF
j_gene: TRBJ1-6; v_gene: TRBV12-3/TRBV12-4; CDR3aa: CASSLDRVSPLHF
j_gene: TRBJ1-6; v_gene: TRBV7-8; CDR3aa: CASSLSGYSPLHF
j_gene: TRBJ1-5; v_gene: TRBV2; CDR3aa: CASRLNQPQHF
j_gene: TRBJ1-2; v_gene: TRBV27; CDR3aa: CVSSLYRDYGYTF
j_gene: TRBJ2-1; v_gene: TRBV9; CDR3aa: CASSRTGETYNEQFF
j_gene: TRBJ1-6; v_gene: TRBV20-1; CDR3aa: CSARTEKGYNSPLHF
j_gene: TRBJ2-7; v_gene: TRBV10-3; CDR3aa: CAISEVLAGPRSYEQYF
j_gene: TRBJ2-3; v_gene: TRBV5-1; CDR3aa: CASSPPLAGGGDTQYF
j_gene: TRBJ2-7; v_gene: TRBV7-9; CDR3aa: CASSLVAGGDEQYF
j_gene: TRBJ1-2; v_gene: TRBV6-5; CDR3aa: CASSSGQGDYGYTF
j_gene: TRBJ2-3; v_gene: TRBV30; CDR3aa: CAWSGKLPPDTQYF
j_gene: TRBJ2-2; v_gene: TRBV5-1; CDR3aa: CASSPRRGTSDTGELFF
j_gene: TRBJ2-2; v_gene: TRBV7-2; CDR3aa: CATIQGLAGTGELFF
j_gene: TRBJ1-4; v_gene: TRBV3-1; CDR3aa: CASSQVIGANEKLFF
j_gene: TRBJ2-3; v_gene: TRBV7-2; CDR3aa: CASSLGEEGSSTDTQYF
j_gene: TRBJ1-2; v_gene: TRBV5-1; CDR3aa: CASSLGPLQGVVGYTF
j_gene: TRBJ1-2; v_gene: TRBV18; CDR3aa: CASSPGRVDYGYTF
j_gene: TRBJ1-3; v_gene: TRBV10-1; CDR3aa: CASSETAGNTIYF